These 7 T cell receptor beta chains were sequenced from one sample in a study of CD8+CD57+ T cells in acquired aplastic anemia. Sequencing involved patients with CD8+CD57+ cell expansion previously shown by flow cytometry. The use of genomic DNA as template underpinned the TCR beta VDJ and CDR3 profiling. TCRdb passed the reads through MiXCR, listing each CDR3 protein once. The sample has 200,000 to 300,000 distinct CDR3 sequences; about 80% are singletons. The sequencing sample was made of sorted CD4+, CD8+, or CD8+CD57+ T cells (not recorded which) from PBMCs. The source of these receptors is a human donor with aplastic anemia.

With regard to this clonotype: The junction departs from germline at one end; a sequencing error may be responsible. The V gene is TRBV9, the J gene TRBJ2-5, with a tentative D call TRBD1 (6 bases). CDR3 length: 14 amino acids. Germline V lookup: CDR1 SGDLS, CDR2 YYNGEE. The CDR3 loop reads CATSRAGDKQYLYF. The CDR3 region has the DNA TGTGCCACCAGCAGAGCTGGGGACAAACAGTACCTCTACTTC.

Points on this clonotype: An end of the junction does not agree with germline; a read error may underlie this. The V gene is TRBV2, the J gene TRBJ1-5; D unclear. Looked up from germline, CDR1 is SNHLY and CDR2 is FYNNEI. CDR3 length: 15 amino acids. The DNA of the CDR3 is TGCGCCAGCAGCTTTGAAGGGATCGATAATCAGTTCCAGCATTTT. Protein product: CASSFEGIDNQFQHF.

The chain recombines TRBV5-1 with TRBJ1-1; D gene uncertain. The germline gives CDR1 SGHRS, CDR2 YFSETQ. Trimming stripped 0 bases from V and 5 bases from J, with 8 bases between. CDR3 size: 13 residues. The CDR3 nucleotides read TGCGCCAGCAGCTTGGCCGATCGGACTGAAGCTTTCTTT. It yields the protein CASSLADRTEAFF. Full variable domain (missing parts from reference TRBV5-1 and TRBJ1-1): KAGVTQTPRYLIKTRGQQVTLSCSPISGHRSVSWYQQTPGQGLQFLFEYFSETQRNKGNFPGRFSGRQFSNSRSEMNVSTLELGDSALYLCASSLADRTEAFFGQGTRLTVV.

This clonotype was picked up one time. One junction end disagrees with the germline gene, perhaps due to a read error. This rearrangement joins TRBV7-9 to TRBJ1-2; maybe TRBD1 (5 bases). This CDR3 region has 14 residues. The V gene's germline CDR1 is SEHNR and CDR2 FQNEAQ (reference sequence). CDR3 sequence reads: CASSLGPTHHGFAF. The CDR3 DNA sequence: TGTGCCAGCAGCCTGGGACCTACGCACCATGGCTTTGCATTC.

The CDR3 here is CASSLDVEGPPHFFF. The CDR3 bases are TGTGCCAGCAGCTTGGACGTCGAAGGACCCCCCCACTTTTTCTTT. The chain uses TRBV7-3 and TRBJ1-1; no definite D call. Germline V gene lookup returns CDR1 SGHTA and CDR2 FQGTGA. This CDR3 is built from 15 residues. V was shortened by 3 bases and J by 13 bases, with 24 bases between the two germline ends. The whole variable domain, filled in from reference TRBV7-3 and TRBJ1-1, reads GAGVSQTPSNKVTEKGKYVELRCDPISGHTALYWYRQSLGQGPEFLIYFQGTGAADDSGLPNDRFFAVRPEGSVSTLKIQRTERGDSAVYLCASSLDVEGPPHFFFGQGTRLTVV.

The chain couples TRBV5-4 to TRBJ2-7; 8 bases are shared with TRBD2. CDR1 and CDR2 (germline): SGHNT, YYREEE (reference sequence). The CDR3 sequence is 16 residues long. Trimming at V came to 3 bases and at J to 2 bases, leaving 10 bases not matched to a gene. CDR3 nucleotides: TGTGCCAGCAGCTCCCCGAGTGGCGGGAGGACCTACGAGCAGTACGTC. The encoded protein is CASSSPSGGRTYEQYV.

On this clonotype itself: As the CDR3 is not closed by the conserved phenylalanine or tryptophan, this likely results from a read error. No DNA is shown, since the ends of the CDR3 on it are uncertain; the CDR3 is the one TCRdb lists. V and J are TRBV9 and TRBJ2-4. CDR1 and CDR2 from the germline V gene are SGDLS and YYNGEE. The CDR3 is made up of 12 amino acids, end residues included. The CDR3 loop is CASSGGGKSTDT.